The rows below give T cell receptor beta chains drawn from one sample of a study of blood T cells in healthy people across ages. TCRdb used MiXCR to reprocess the 5' RACE reads, holding one entry per CDR3 protein. The top ten clones hold around 12% of a sample with around 1.1 million distinct CDR3 sequences, around two fifths of them seen once. Sequenced material: blood. The origin of the receptors is a man aged 18-30 years in good health. The CDR3 runs from the conserved cysteine through the conserved F or W. The order of the fields is clone size, V gene, J gene, D gene, CDR3 DNA, CDR3 protein. D genes are given only for firm matches. Clone size is stated in some rows and not others, as once, few, many or a class when expanded.

>many|TRBV20-1|TRBJ1-2|NA
TGCAGTGCTAGAGATCGGGGGACGGGGAGTTTTCAGGCTAACTATGGCTACACCTTC
CSARDRGTGSFQANYGYTF
>few|TRBV2|TRBJ1-2|TRBD1
TGTGCCAGCAGTGAAAGGGGACAGAGCCCATATGGCTACACCTTC
CASSERGQSPYGYTF
>few|TRBV12-3/TRBV12-4|TRBJ1-2|NA
TGTGCCAGCAGTCCCGGGACACAGACTAACTATGGCTACACCTTC
CASSPGTQTNYGYTF
>NA|TRBV28|TRBJ1-2|NA
TGTGCCAGCAGTTCTCCAATGACGGGGCCGGCCGGCTACACCTTC
CASSSPMTGPAGYTF
>NA|TRBV11-2|TRBJ2-3|TRBD2
TGTGCCAGCACCCAGGGAGGGCTTGAAGATACGCAGTATTTT
CASTQGGLEDTQYF
>NA|TRBV18|TRBJ1-3|NA
TGTGCCAGCTCACCCCGACCGCTCACTGGAAACACCATATATTTT
CASSPRPLTGNTIYF
>NA|TRBV5-1|TRBJ1-2|NA
TGCGCCAGCAGCTTGGACGGCCGGACGCTATATGGCTACACCTTC
CASSLDGRTLYGYTF
>NA|TRBV20-1|TRBJ1-2|NA
TGCAGTGCTCTGGGGGGGCGGGATGGCTACACCTTC
CSALGGRDGYTF
>many|TRBV4-1|TRBJ1-2|TRBD1
TGTGCCAGCAGCCCCGGGACAGGGGTATATGGCTACACCTTC
CASSPGTGVYGYTF
>few|TRBV14|TRBJ1-2|NA
TGTGCCAGCAGCCAACCGGGGTTGAACTATGGCTACACCTTC
CASSQPGLNYGYTF
>few|TRBV28|TRBJ1-5|NA
TGCGCCAGTGACATCTTCGTTAACGGCCCACAGCATTTT
CASDIFVNGPQHF
>few|TRBV7-2|TRBJ2-3|NA
TGTGCCAGCAGCCCAGCCTACACAGATACGCAGTATTTT
CASSPAYTDTQYF
>NA|TRBV3-1|TRBJ2-7|NA
TGTGCCAGCAGCGATATCTACGAGCAGTACTTC
CASSDIYEQYF
>NA|TRBV11-1|TRBJ1-1|TRBD1
TGTGCCAGCAGCTTAGAGCCATGGACAGGGGCCACTGAAGCTTTCTTT
CASSLEPWTGATEAFF
>NA|TRBV5-4|TRBJ1-1|NA
TGTGCCAGCAGCTTGGACCCGCAGGCTGAAGCTTTCTTT
CASSLDPQAEAFF
>NA|TRBV10-3|TRBJ2-5|TRBD2
TGTGCCATCAGTGAGACTAGCGGGGGGGACAATGAGCAGTACTTC
CAISETSGGDNEQYF
>few|TRBV20-1|TRBJ1-1|NA
TGCAGTGCTAGGGCTGTGAACACTGAAGCTTTCTTT
CSARAVNTEAFF
>NA|TRBV29-1|TRBJ1-2|TRBD1
TGCAGCCTTGAAGGGGCCGGACAGGGCCTGAATGGCTACACCTTC
CSLEGAGQGLNGYTF
>few|TRBV6-5|TRBJ2-3|NA
TGTGCCAGCAGTTACGGGGTAGCCAGAGATACGCAGTATTTT
CASSYGVARDTQYF
>NA|TRBV2|TRBJ1-1|NA
TGTGCCAGCATGCGGACGATGAACACTGAAGCTTTCTTT
CASMRTMNTEAFF
>NA|TRBV28|TRBJ2-7|TRBD1
TGTACCAGCTCCCGACAGGGGATTGGGTCCTACGAGCAGTACTTC
CTSSRQGIGSYEQYF
>few|TRBV29-1|TRBJ2-1|TRBD1
TGCAGCGTGGAGGGACAGGGGCTGCCCAATGAGCAGTTCTTC
CSVEGQGLPNEQFF
>NA|TRBV3-1|TRBJ1-1|NA
TGTGCCTGCAGCCCTACTTGGCGGCTGAACACTGAAGCTTTCTTT
CACSPTWRLNTEAFF
>NA|TRBV12-3/TRBV12-4|TRBJ1-2|NA
TGTGCCAGCAGTCCGCGGGTAGGGGGAAACTATGGCTACACCTTC
CASSPRVGGNYGYTF